This T cell receptor (beta chain) was documented in a study of T cell responses to AZD1222 COVID-19 vaccine. This clone was detected only once. TCRdb keeps only in-frame clones here, not all; method: immunoSEQ multiplex PCR. The sample lists over 65,000 clones, about 78% occurring once. The sample consisted of peripheral blood, taken on day 0 of AZD1222 vaccination. The receptor was isolated from an adult in good health.

Written as DNA, the CDR3 is TGTGCCAGCAGTCCCCCGGCAGGGGGCGCGAGAGGCTACACCTTC. As protein: CASSPPAGGARGYTF. The rearrangement joins TRBV28 to TRBJ1-2; the match to TRBD1 covers 8 bases. Germline CDR1 is MDHEN and CDR2 is SYDVKM. The V and J ends lost 5 bases and 8 bases, in that order; junction bases with no gene match: 13. This CDR3 has 15 residues.